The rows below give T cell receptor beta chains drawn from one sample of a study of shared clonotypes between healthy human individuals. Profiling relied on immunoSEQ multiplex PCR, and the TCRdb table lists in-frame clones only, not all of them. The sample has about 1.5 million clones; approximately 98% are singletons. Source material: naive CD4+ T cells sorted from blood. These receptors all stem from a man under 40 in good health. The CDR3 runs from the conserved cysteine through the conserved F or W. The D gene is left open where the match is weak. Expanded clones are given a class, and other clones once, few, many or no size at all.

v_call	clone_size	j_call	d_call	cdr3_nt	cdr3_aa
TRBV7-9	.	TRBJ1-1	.	TGTGCCAGCAGCTTAAGGGAGGGTGAAGCTTTCTTT	CASSLREGEAFF
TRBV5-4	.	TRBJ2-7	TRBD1	TGTGCCAGCAGCTTGTTGCCGGGACAGATGTACGAGCAGTACTTC	CASSLLPGQMYEQYF
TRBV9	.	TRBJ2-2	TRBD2	TGTGCCAGCAGCGCTCGGGGACTAGCCCCCGGGGAGCTGTTTTTT	CASSARGLAPGELFF
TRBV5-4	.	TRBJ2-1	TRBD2	TGTGCCAGCAGCCCGGGACTAGCGGGAGGGAGTACCTACAATGAGCAGTTCTTC	CASSPGLAGGSTYNEQFF
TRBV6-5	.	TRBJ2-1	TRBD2	TGTGCCAGCAGTTACTCCGGACTAGCTGGTGAGCAGTTCTTC	CASSYSGLAGEQFF
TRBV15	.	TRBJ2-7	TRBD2	TGTGCCACCAGCAGAGATCGACTAGCGGGAGGAGTTTACGAGCAGTACTTC	CATSRDRLAGGVYEQYF
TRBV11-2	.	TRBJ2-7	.	TGTGCCAGCAGCTTAGTGGGGGCCTCCTACGAGCAGTACTTC	CASSLVGASYEQYF
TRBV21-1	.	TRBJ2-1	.	TGTGCCAGCAGCAAAGAGGGGACTAGCGGGAGATCGGCACTGCATGAGCAGTTCTTC	CASSKEGTSGRSALHEQFF
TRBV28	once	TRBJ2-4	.	TGTGCCAGCGAGGGGGACAAAAACATTCAGTACTTC	CASEGDKNIQYF
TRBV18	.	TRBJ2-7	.	TGTGCCAGCTCACCCGAAGAAGTTAAGCAGTACTTC	CASSPEEVKQYF
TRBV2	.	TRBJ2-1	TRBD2	TGTGCCAGCAGTGTATTACTAGCGCGGGATGAGCAGTTCTTC	CASSVLLARDEQFF
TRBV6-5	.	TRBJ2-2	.	TGTGCCAGCAGTTACAACAGGGGGGGCACCGGGGAGCTGTTTTTT	CASSYNRGGTGELFF
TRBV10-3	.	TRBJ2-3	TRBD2	TGTGCCATCAGTACGGCTAGCGGAGGAGATACGCAGTATTTT	CAISTASGGDTQYF
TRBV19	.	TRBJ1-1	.	TGTGCCAGTAGTATTGGTACAGGGAGTGGCACTGAAGCTTTCTTT	CASSIGTGSGTEAFF
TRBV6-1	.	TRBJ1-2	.	TGTGCCAGCAGTGTTAAGGGGAACTATGGCTACACCTTC	CASSVKGNYGYTF
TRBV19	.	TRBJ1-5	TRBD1	TGTGCCAGTACCCCGACCCGGGACAGGGGGGTGGGCAATCAGCCCCAGCATTTT	CASTPTRDRGVGNQPQHF
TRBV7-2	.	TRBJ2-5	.	TGTGCCAGCAGTCGTAGCGGAACCACTACCCAGTACTTC	CASSRSGTTTQYF
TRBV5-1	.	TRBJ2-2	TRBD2	TGCGCCAGCAGCTTTCTAGCGGGAGGGCTAGCAACGACCGGGGAGCTGTTTTTT	CASSFLAGGLATTGELFF
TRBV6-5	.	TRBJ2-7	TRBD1	TGTGCCAGCAGACCCCCGGGACAGGGCTACGAGCAGTACTTC	CASRPPGQGYEQYF
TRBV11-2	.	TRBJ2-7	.	TGTGCCAGCAGCCCGTATGGTGGGGGCTCATCCTACGAGCAGTACTTC	CASSPYGGGSSYEQYF
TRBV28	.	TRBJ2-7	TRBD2	TGTGCCAGCAGTTACTCGACTAGCGGCTACGAGCAGTACTTC	CASSYSTSGYEQYF
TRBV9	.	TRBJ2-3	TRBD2	TGTGCCAGCAGCGTAACTAGCGGGGCTAGCACAGATACGCAGTATTTT	CASSVTSGASTDTQYF